Following are 32 T cell receptor beta chains from one sample sequenced in a study of beta chain features in type 1 diabetes. What was sequenced were expressed TCRB transcripts, since all of the isolated RNA had been reverse transcribed. Profiling relied on immunoSEQ multiplex PCR, and the TCRdb table lists in-frame clones only, not all of them. Here the sample spans about 400,000 clones, 10% to 15% being singletons. Sequencing input: naive CD4+ T cells from blood. Receptors were obtained from a young man in good health.

This chain connects TRBV13 to TRBJ1-1; D not resolved. The CDR3 loop spans 12 amino acids. V lost 0 bases, J lost 11 bases, and 10 bases lay in between. CDR1 is PRHDT and CDR2 is FYEKMQ in the germline V gene (reference sequence). The CDR3 coding sequence is TGTGCCAGCAGCTTAGGCCCTCCAGTGGCTTTCTTT. It specifies CASSLGPPVAFF.

This clone came up a few times. The chain employs TRBV6-5 and TRBJ2-7; D perhaps matches TRBD2 (6 bases). Between the trimmed V and J ends, which lost 5 bases and 4 bases, there was a span of 15 bases. The CDR3 has 14 amino acids. Germline CDR1 MNHEY, CDR2 SVGAGI. The CDR3 bases are TGTGCCAGCAGTCGCCCCGGACTACAATACGAGCAGTACTTC. It translates to CASSRPGLQYEQYF.

CDR3 in amino acids: CASSLSQGSSYNEQFF. As DNA, the CDR3 is TGTGCCAGCAGCTTAAGCCAGGGGAGCTCCTACAATGAGCAGTTCTTC. The rearrangement uses TRBV7-3 and TRBJ2-1; TRBD1 is a possible D gene (6 bases). V was cut by 1 base and J by 0 bases, with 10 bases left in between. The CDR3 is 16 residues long. The germline V gene has CDR1 SGHTA and CDR2 FQGTGA.

The rearrangement links TRBV4-3 to TRBJ2-3; 7 positions agree with TRBD2. CDR1 is LGHNA and CDR2 is YSLEER in the germline V gene. The CDR3 is 17 residues long. V lost 2 bases to trimming and J lost 4 bases; unmatched junction nucleotides: 12. The CDR3 protein is CASSQRRSSGAPDTQYF. The CDR3 DNA reads as TGCGCCAGCAGCCAACGACGTTCTAGCGGAGCCCCAGATACGCAGTATTTT.

J is TRBJ2-1 and V is TRBV7-2; 12 nucleotides agree with TRBD2. The CDR3 consists of 17 residues. The V segment lost 2 bases and the J segment 7 bases; nucleotides outside the gene matches: 9. Germline CDR1 reads SGHTA; CDR2 reads FQGNSA. The CDR3 sequence is CASSLFTSGGSGNEQFF. The CDR3 DNA sequence: TGTGCCAGCAGCTTATTCACTAGCGGGGGGTCAGGGAATGAGCAGTTCTTC.

The chain couples TRBV11-2 to TRBJ2-3, with D unclear. The V and J ends lost 1 base and 0 bases respectively, with 14 bases between them. This CDR3 has 17 residues. Germline assignment: CDR1 SGHAT and CDR2 FQNNGV. This CDR3 is CASSLAPVVGSTDTQYF. The CDR3 region has the DNA TGTGCCAGCAGCTTAGCCCCTGTCGTCGGGAGCACAGATACGCAGTATTTT.

This clone appeared a single time. The chain employs TRBV6-1 and TRBJ1-1; 10 bases are shared with TRBD1. The ends lost 4 bases at V and 0 bases at J; junction bases unmatched: 11. The CDR3 spans 18 residues. CDR1 is MNHNS and CDR2 is SASEGT in the germline V gene. The CDR3, as DNA: TGTGCCAGCAGTGTTCGGGGGACAGGGGTTGGGGTGAACACTGAAGCTTTCTTT. This gives the protein CASSVRGTGVGVNTEAFF.

The chain joins TRBV30 to TRBJ2-1, with D hard to call. This CDR3 has 14 residues. Trimming cost V 0 bases and J 4 bases, with 10 bases left between them. CDR1 is GTSNPN, CDR2 SVGIG, per germline (reference sequence). The CDR3 sequence: CAWSVRVGYNEQFF. CDR3 in DNA: TGTGCCTGGAGTGTACGGGTGGGTTACAATGAGCAGTTCTTC.

To note about this clone: Other DNA sequences in the sample encode the same CDR3. The chain employs TRBV7-2 and TRBJ2-3, with 10 bases lining up with TRBD2. The CDR3 is 15 amino acids. Germline loops: CDR1 SGHTA, CDR2 FQGNSA. The trim removed 0 bases at V and 3 bases at J, leaving 0 bases unmatched. The CDR3 nucleotides are TGTGCCAGCAGCTTAGCAGCGGGGGGGACAGATACGCAGTATTTT. It encodes CASSLAAGGTDTQYF.

This clone was seen a handful of times. This chain links TRBV19 with TRBJ1-2; 9 nucleotides line up with TRBD1. The CDR3 length is 14 residues. J was trimmed by 4 bases and V by 4 bases; bases with no gene match: 4. Germline V gene data show CDR1 as LNHDA and CDR2 as SQIVND (reference sequence). The CDR3 here is CASSTPGQGYGYTF. As DNA, the CDR3 is TGTGCCAGTAGTACTCCGGGACAGGGCTATGGCTACACCTTC.

This clone appeared a few times. The chain links TRBV28 to TRBJ1-1; TRBD1 might be the D (6 bases). This CDR3 has 13 amino acids. Trimming took 5 bases from V and 5 from J, leaving 12 bases between them. Germline-derived CDR1 and CDR2 are MDHEN and SYDVKM. CDR3 in amino acids: CASSPQGGTEAFF. The CDR3 coding sequence is TGTGCCAGCAGTCCACAGGGTGGTACTGAAGCTTTCTTT.

The chain combines TRBV11-2 with TRBJ2-7, with 8 positions matching TRBD1. The germline V gene encodes CDR1 SGHAT and CDR2 FQNNGV. The CDR3 is made up of 14 amino acids. Trimming removed 5 bases from V and 2 bases from J; junction bases left unmatched: 5. This chain's CDR3 is CASSLGQATYEQYF. CDR3 nucleotide sequence: TGTGCCAGCAGCCTGGGACAGGCAACCTACGAGCAGTACTTC.

Here the CDR3 reads CASSLVGDGYTF. DNA for the CDR3: TGCGCCAGCAGCTTGGTCGGGGATGGCTACACCTTC. This chain links TRBV5-1 with TRBJ1-2; D is uncertain. This CDR3 region has 12 residues. Deletions cut 0 bases from V and 6 bases from J, with 6 bases between. From germline, CDR1 is SGHRS and CDR2 YFSETQ.

The chain couples TRBV29-1 to TRBJ1-2, with D tentatively TRBD1 (6 bases). CDR1 is SQVTM, CDR2 ANQGSEA, per germline. V lost 4 bases, J lost 0 bases, and 12 bases lay in between. This CDR3 is 14 amino acids long. The CDR3 is CSVAPRQANYGYTF. DNA of the CDR3: TGCAGCGTTGCCCCGAGACAGGCTAACTATGGCTACACCTTC.

This sequence joins TRBV6-6 and TRBJ1-1, with 8 bases that match TRBD1. The CDR3 spans 15 residues. After removal of 2 bases from V and 4 bases from J, the junction contained 6 bases not matched to a gene. Germline CDR1 and CDR2: MNHNY and SVGAGI (reference sequence). The CDR3 bases are TGTGCCAGCAGTTACCTGACAGGGGTAAGCACTGAAGCTTTCTTT. It translates to CASSYLTGVSTEAFF.

This clone was observed a few times. This chain links TRBV2 with TRBJ1-2; TRBD1 is a possible D gene (5 bases). The CDR3 totals 13 residues. The germline V gene has CDR1 SNHLY and CDR2 FYNNEI. V dropped 4 bases and J dropped 5 bases, with 11 bases sitting between them. This CDR3 reads CASSVIQEYGYTF. The CDR3 DNA follows: TGTGCCAGCAGTGTTATACAGGAGTATGGCTACACCTTC.

The chain joins TRBV9 to TRBJ2-7; weak D call: TRBD2 (6 bases). The ends were cut back, 3 bases at V and 1 base at J, with 14 bases in the middle. The CDR3 consists of 15 residues. Germline V gene data show CDR1 as SGDLS and CDR2 as YYNGEE. The CDR3, as DNA: TGTGCCAGCAGCGCTGGTGGGACTTCATCCTACGAGCAGTACTTC. Residues: CASSAGGTSSYEQYF.

The gene calls are TRBV7-9 and TRBJ2-2; 8 positions match TRBD2. The CDR3 covers 15 residues. Germline V gives CDR1 SEHNR, CDR2 FQNEAQ (reference sequence). Trimming at V came to 3 bases and at J to 7 bases, leaving 7 bases not matched to a gene. CDR3 DNA: TGTGCCAGCAGCTTTTCGCCCGGGAGGGGCGGGGAGCTGTTTTTT. The encoded protein is CASSFSPGRGGELFF.

The rearrangement joins TRBV10-3 to TRBJ2-5; D might be TRBD2 (6 bases). The V end was cut by 3 bases, the J end by 4 bases, with 9 bases between. This CDR3 region has 13 residues. Germline lookup yields CDR1 ENHRY and CDR2 SYGVKD. In DNA form, the CDR3 reads TGTGCCATCAGTGAATCGCGGGGAGAGACCCAGTACTTC. Translation gives CAISESRGETQYF.

This clone showed up just a few times. The genes are TRBV7-2 and TRBJ1-2; D unclear. The CDR3 length is 14 residues. Germline CDR1 and CDR2: SGHTA and FQGNSA. V was trimmed by 5 bases and J by 7 bases, leaving 17 bases between them. The CDR3 bases are TGTGCCAGCAGCCTCTCTCGGTGGAGGAGTGGCTACACCTTC. Translated, it gives CASSLSRWRSGYTF. Filled out from reference TRBV7-2 and TRBJ1-2, the complete variable domain reads GAGVSQSPSNKVTEKGKDVELRCDPISGHTALYWYRQSLGQGLEFLIYFQGNSAPDKSGLPSDRFSAERTGGSVSTLTIQRTQQEDSAVYLCASSLSRWRSGYTFGSGTRLTVV.

The rearrangement joins TRBV7-9 to TRBJ1-2, with D unresolved. This CDR3 region has 13 residues. With 4 bases removed from V and 8 bases from J, the gap between germline ends came to 14 bases. Germline V gene data show CDR1 as SEHNR and CDR2 as FQNEAQ (reference sequence). The DNA for the CDR3 is TGTGCCAGCAGCTCAGCGGGAGGATGGGGCTACACCTTC. Amino acid sequence: CASSSAGGWGYTF.

The chain links TRBV2 to TRBJ1-4; D may be TRBD1 (6 bases). Trimming took 4 bases from V and 7 from J, leaving 10 bases between them. This CDR3 spans 13 amino acids. Germline values: CDR1 SNHLY, CDR2 FYNNEI. DNA for the CDR3: TGTGCCAGCAGTGTGGGGGCTGGTGAAAAACTGTTTTTT. Its translation is CASSVGAGEKLFF.

The chain recombines TRBV13 with TRBJ2-7; perhaps TRBD1 as D (5 bases). The CDR3 loop spans 12 amino acids. CDR1 and CDR2 from the germline V gene are PRHDT and FYEKMQ (reference sequence). Trimming took 5 bases from V and 5 from J, leaving 10 bases between them. The CDR3 sequence: CASSVRTNEQYF. DNA for the CDR3: TGTGCCAGCAGCGTAAGGACAAACGAGCAGTACTTC.

This clone was observed a single time. The chain employs TRBV5-4 and TRBJ2-7; 8 bases are a match to TRBD1. Per the germline V gene, CDR1 is SGHNT and CDR2 is YYREEE (reference sequence). V shed 4 bases and J 4 bases; nucleotides not matched to a gene: 13. The CDR3 is made up of 16 amino acids. CDR3 amino acids: CASSVDGQGVRYEQYF. Written as DNA, the CDR3 is TGTGCCAGCAGCGTCGACGGACAGGGAGTGAGGTACGAGCAGTACTTC.

This clone was seen a handful of times. The rearrangement uses TRBV28 and TRBJ2-1; 8 nucleotides match TRBD2. The CDR3 has 15 residues. Germline lookup yields CDR1 MDHEN and CDR2 SYDVKM. V lost 3 bases to trimming and J lost 7 bases; unmatched junction nucleotides: 8. This chain's CDR3 is CASSLGTSRWNEQFF. The CDR3 coding sequence is TGTGCCAGCAGTTTGGGGACTAGTCGTTGGAATGAGCAGTTCTTC.

This chain joins TRBV11-3 and TRBJ2-2, with 8 bases matching TRBD2. This CDR3 spans 15 amino acids. The V segment lost 3 bases and the J segment 0 bases; nucleotides outside the gene matches: 0. The germline CDR1 and CDR2 sequences are SGHNT and YENEEA. Here the CDR3 reads CASSLGLANTGELFF. The CDR3 DNA reads TGTGCCAGCAGCTTGGGACTAGCGAACACCGGGGAGCTGTTTTTT.

The genes are TRBV9 and TRBJ2-5, with D possibly matching TRBD1 (5 bases). V shed 4 bases and J shed 11 bases, with 21 bases lying between them. Germline V CDR1 and CDR2: SGDLS, YYNGEE. The length of the CDR3 is 14 residues. DNA for the CDR3: TGTGCCAGCAGCCCAGAGATCCAGGGCCAGGAGCAGTACTTC. Amino acid sequence: CASSPEIQGQEQYF.

In this sample, this clone turned up a few times. The rearrangement joins TRBV27 to TRBJ2-1, with 11 bases lining up with TRBD2. V was clipped by 3 bases and J by 6 bases; unmatched bases: 10. The CDR3 extends over 17 amino acids. CDR1 MNHEY and CDR2 SMNVEV come from the germline V gene (reference sequence). The CDR3 spells CASSFTSGSSQGNEQFF. DNA for the CDR3: TGTGCCAGCAGTTTCACTAGCGGGAGTTCCCAAGGCAATGAGCAGTTCTTC.

This rearrangement joins TRBV5-1 to TRBJ2-1, with 7 bases lining up with TRBD2. The CDR3 extends over 15 amino acids. The V and J ends lost 4 bases and 0 bases, in that order; junction bases with no gene match: 4. Germline V gene sequence: CDR1 SGHRS, CDR2 YFSETQ. CDR3 coding DNA: TGCGCCAGCAGCGGGGGGGGGAGCTCCTACAATGAGCAGTTCTTC. Translated: CASSGGGSSYNEQFF.

This clone was counted between two and nine times. V is TRBV7-9 and J is TRBJ2-5; 10 bases are a match to TRBD1. CDR3 length equals 14 residues. Germline V gene data show CDR1 as SEHNR and CDR2 as FQNEAQ (reference sequence). Trimming cost V 5 bases and J 9 bases; bases outside gene matches: 9. This CDR3 is CASSIDRGRGPQYF. The CDR3 DNA sequence: TGTGCCAGCAGCATAGACAGGGGGCGAGGCCCCCAGTACTTC.

The CDR3 sequence is CASSLDGQVGTEAFF. The CDR3, as DNA: TGCGCCAGCAGCTTGGATGGACAGGTGGGCACTGAAGCTTTCTTT. The rearrangement uses TRBV5-1 and TRBJ1-1; the match to TRBD1 covers 7 bases. The CDR3 totals 15 residues. V was clipped by 0 bases and J by 4 bases; unmatched bases: 6. Germline lookup yields CDR1 SGHRS and CDR2 YFSETQ.

This clone was seen only a few times. The genes are TRBV5-1 and TRBJ2-7; 9 nucleotides line up with TRBD1. The CDR3 extends over 15 amino acids. Germline V CDR1 and CDR2: SGHRS, YFSETQ. The V and J ends lost 4 bases and 3 bases, in that order; junction bases with no gene match: 8. In DNA, the CDR3 is TGCGCCAGCAGCGGAAGGTCGGGACAGGGCTACGAGCAGTACTTC. The encoded protein is CASSGRSGQGYEQYF. Together with reference TRBV5-1 and TRBJ2-7, the CDR3 gives the full variable domain: KAGVTQTPRYLIKTRGQQVTLSCSPISGHRSVSWYQQTPGQGLQFLFEYFSETQRNKGNFPGRFSGRQFSNSRSEMNVSTLELGDSALYLCASSGRSGQGYEQYFGPGTRLTVT.